This TCR beta chain was profiled in a study of beta chain features in type 1 diabetes. Study information: Patients and healthy donors were similar in age, gender and cell yields. All samples combined gave about 100 million sorted cells for examination.

Points on this clone: No antigen is known for it.

Study outcomes and limitations: Type 1 diabetes patients showed fewer insertions and more deletions at VDJ junctions. Significant though moderate, a shortening of TCRB CDR3s appeared in all four CD4+ subsets of Type 1 diabetes patients. Whether HLA type influences TCRB rearrangement remained unresolved here.

Germline CDR1 and CDR2: MNHNY and SVGAGI (reference sequence). The CDR3 runs 15 residues. V dropped 0 bases and J dropped 2 bases, with 11 bases sitting between them. The sequenced template was cDNA made from the entire isolated RNA. Profiled with immunoSEQ multiplex PCR; TCRdb holds only in-frame clones, not every one. The sample shows a few hundred thousand clones, 15% of them seen only once. The chain carries TRBV6-6 and TRBJ2-7; D is possibly TRBD1 (6 bases). This clonotype was obtained from a man between 18 and 29 years old with type 1 diabetes. Sequences were obtained from naive CD4+ T cells from blood. This chain's CDR3 is CASSYSAQGTYEQYF. In nucleotides, the CDR3 is TGTGCCAGCAGTTACTCAGCACAGGGCACCTACGAGCAGTACTTC.